Listed below are T cell receptor beta chains from one sample, sequenced in a study of PD-1 and CTLA-4 blockade in melanoma. The assay was immunoSEQ multiplex PCR, and TCRdb's table has in-frame clones only and misses some. The table has tens of thousands of clones, around 93% seen once. This specimen consisted of CD8+ T cells from peripheral blood, obtained from a patient given anti-PD-1 treatment. These receptors originate from a human donor with melanoma. The CDR3 runs from the conserved cysteine through the conserved F or W. The D gene is left open where the match is weak. The size field is filled for only some rows; it gives once, few, many or a size class.

size	V	length	D	J	DNA	CDR3
few	TRBV5-1	12	-	TRBJ2-7	TGCGCCAGCAGCTTGCCCTCCTACGAGCAGTACTTC	CASSLPSYEQYF
-	TRBV7-9	16	-	TRBJ1-6	TGTGCCAGCAGCTTAGCTGGGGCCGGCGGGGATTCACCCCTCCACTTT	CASSLAGAGGDSPLHF
few	TRBV15	15	-	TRBJ2-1	TGTGCCACCTCTATAGACGGGGCCTCCTACAATGAGCAGTTCTTC	CATSIDGASYNEQFF
once	TRBV12-5	18	TRBD2	TRBJ2-5	TGTGCTAGCTCGGGAACGGGACTAGCGGGGTCGAGAGAAGAGACCCAGTACTTC	CASSGTGLAGSREETQYF
few	TRBV27	18	-	TRBJ1-5	TGTGCCAGCAGCCCTCTGCGGGGCGAAACTTATAGCAATCAGCCCCAGCATTTT	CASSPLRGETYSNQPQHF
-	TRBV2	15	-	TRBJ1-2	TGTGCCAGCAGTGATGTGTCGGACAGCTTATATGGCTACACCTTC	CASSDVSDSLYGYTF
-	TRBV7-6	17	TRBD2	TRBJ2-1	TGTGCCAGCAGCACTCACCTTAGCGGGAGCTCCTACAATGAGCAGTTCTTC	CASSTHLSGSSYNEQFF
-	TRBV27	14	-	TRBJ1-2	TGTGCCAGCAGTTTATCGGCAGGGGATCATGGCTACACCTTC	CASSLSAGDHGYTF
few	TRBV29-1	11	-	TRBJ2-7	TGCAGCGTTGAAGTAGGGGGCGAGCAGTACTTC	CSVEVGGEQYF
-	TRBV6-5	13	-	TRBJ1-2	TGTGCCAGCAGTTATACAGCCGCTGGGGGCTACACCTTC	CASSYTAAGGYTF
-	TRBV5-4	12	-	TRBJ2-7	TGTGCCAGCAGCCTTGAGCCTTACGAGCAGTACTTC	CASSLEPYEQYF
-	TRBV6-5	13	-	TRBJ2-7	TGTGCCAGCAGTTACGGGGCAGCCTACGAGCAGTACTTC	CASSYGAAYEQYF
-	TRBV27	16	TRBD1	TRBJ2-7	TGTGCCAGCAGTTTATCAAACAGGGGTAACTCCTACGAGCAGTACTTC	CASSLSNRGNSYEQYF
-	TRBV10-3	13	-	TRBJ1-1	TGTGCCTCTGGGCCCGGTGGGGACACTGAAGCTTTCTTT	CASGPGGDTEAFF
medium-sized	TRBV7-9	14	-	TRBJ1-1	TGTGCCAGCAGCCTCCCGTCATTACAGGTTGAAGCTTTCTTT	CASSLPSLQVEAFF
-	TRBV20-1	14	-	TRBJ1-3	TGCAGTGCTAGTCCAATGAAGCCCTCATACACCATATATTTT	CSASPMKPSYTIYF
-	TRBV7-8	16	-	TRBJ1-2	TGTGCCAGCAGCCCCGGGACGGGCGACTTGGGCTATGGCTACACCTTC	CASSPGTGDLGYGYTF
-	TRBV6-1	14	-	TRBJ1-2	TGTGCCAGCAGTGAAGTCAGGAGTAACTATGGCTACACCTTC	CASSEVRSNYGYTF
-	TRBV15	12	TRBD1	TRBJ2-3	TGTGCCACCAGCAGGACAGGGGTGACGCAGTATTTT	CATSRTGVTQYF
-	TRBV9	16	TRBD1	TRBJ1-2	TGTGCCAGCAGCGTAGCCCGGACAGGGGAAAACTATGGCTACACCTTC	CASSVARTGENYGYTF
-	TRBV27	14	-	TRBJ1-2	TGTGCCAGCATGGCCAGGGCGCATCCGGATGGCTACACCTTC	CASMARAHPDGYTF
-	TRBV5-1	16	TRBD1	TRBJ2-5	TGCGCCAGCAGCCTATCCCCCTACAGGGGGCAAGAGACCCAGTACTTC	CASSLSPYRGQETQYF
-	TRBV7-9	16	-	TRBJ1-3	TGTGCCAGCAGCGTCCCGACAGGTCGCTCTGGAAACACCATATATTTT	CASSVPTGRSGNTIYF
-	TRBV13	13	-	TRBJ2-1	TGTGCCAGCAGCTCAGGGGACTACAATGAGCAGTTCTTC	CASSSGDYNEQFF
-	TRBV19	11	-	TRBJ2-5	TGTGCCAGTAGCCTAGGAGAGACCCAGTACTTC	CASSLGETQYF
-	TRBV12-3/TRBV12-4	13	-	TRBJ1-1	TGTGCCAGCAGTTTTGGGGACGTTGCCGAAGCTTTCTTT	CASSFGDVAEAFF